Given below is one T cell receptor (beta chain) in context. Its antigen remains unknown. A single record per CDR3 protein comes from TCRdb applying MiXCR to the 5' RACE reads. The sample shows under 150,000 distinct CDR3 sequences, 22% of them seen only once. Trimming removed 3 bases from V and 6 bases from J; junction bases left unmatched: 19. The CDR3 has 18 residues. Germline CDR1 and CDR2: DFQATT and SNEGSKA (reference sequence). The sample originates from a study of T-cell memory formation after mild COVID-19. Notes on the study in general: Shrinking CD4+ clones resided mostly in CM and EM, and CD8+ ones in EMRA.

Material: PBMCs or a T cell subset sorted from them (not recorded which). The chain is built from TRBV20-1 and TRBJ2-3, with TRBD2 matching over 9 bases. The TCR sequence derives from a man younger than 35 who had mild COVID-19 (a few samples of this study predate the infection). Cell type and time point are not known. CDR3 coding DNA: TGCAGTGCTAGCAGGCTAGCGGGAACGGGAACGGTTTCGGATACGCAGTATTTT. It translates to CSASRLAGTGTVSDTQYF.